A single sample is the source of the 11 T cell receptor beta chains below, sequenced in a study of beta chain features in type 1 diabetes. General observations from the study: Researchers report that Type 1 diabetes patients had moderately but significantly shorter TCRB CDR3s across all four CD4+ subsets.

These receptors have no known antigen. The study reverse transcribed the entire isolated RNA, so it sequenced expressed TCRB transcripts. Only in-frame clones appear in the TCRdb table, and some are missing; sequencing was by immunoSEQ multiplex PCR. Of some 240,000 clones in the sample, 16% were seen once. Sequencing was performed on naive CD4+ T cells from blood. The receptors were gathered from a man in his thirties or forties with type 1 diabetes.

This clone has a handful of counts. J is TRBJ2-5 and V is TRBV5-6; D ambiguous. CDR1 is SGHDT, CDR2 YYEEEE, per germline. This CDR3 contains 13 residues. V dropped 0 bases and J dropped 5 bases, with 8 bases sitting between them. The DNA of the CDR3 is TGTGCCAGCAGCTTGGGGCTAATGGAGACCCAGTACTTC. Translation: CASSLGLMETQYF.

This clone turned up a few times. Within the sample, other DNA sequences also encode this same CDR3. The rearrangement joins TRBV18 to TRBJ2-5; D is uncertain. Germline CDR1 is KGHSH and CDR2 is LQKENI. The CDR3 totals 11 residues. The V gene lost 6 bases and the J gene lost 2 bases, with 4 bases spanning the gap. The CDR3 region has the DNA TGTGCCAGCTCCCAACAAGAGACCCAGTACTTC. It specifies CASSQQETQYF.

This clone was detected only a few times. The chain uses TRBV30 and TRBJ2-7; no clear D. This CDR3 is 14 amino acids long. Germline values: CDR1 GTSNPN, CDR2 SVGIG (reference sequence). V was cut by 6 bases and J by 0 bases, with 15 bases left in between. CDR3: CACIPDGFSYEQYF. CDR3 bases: TGTGCCTGTATTCCGGACGGATTCTCCTACGAGCAGTACTTC.

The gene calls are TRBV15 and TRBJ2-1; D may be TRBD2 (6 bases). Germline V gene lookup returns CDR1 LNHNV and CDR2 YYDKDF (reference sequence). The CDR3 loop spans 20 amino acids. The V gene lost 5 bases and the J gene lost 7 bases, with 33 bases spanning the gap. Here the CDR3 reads CATSPAAAKLTRELWNEQFF. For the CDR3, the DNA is TGTGCCACCAGCCCTGCGGCAGCCAAGCTCACCCGGGAGTTATGGAATGAGCAGTTCTTC.

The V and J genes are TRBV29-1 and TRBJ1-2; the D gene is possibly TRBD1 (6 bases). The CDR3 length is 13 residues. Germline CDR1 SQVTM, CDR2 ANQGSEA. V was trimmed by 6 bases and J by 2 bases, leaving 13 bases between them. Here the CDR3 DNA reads TGCAGCGTGGTGAACAGGGAGAACTATGGCTACACCTTC. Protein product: CSVVNRENYGYTF.

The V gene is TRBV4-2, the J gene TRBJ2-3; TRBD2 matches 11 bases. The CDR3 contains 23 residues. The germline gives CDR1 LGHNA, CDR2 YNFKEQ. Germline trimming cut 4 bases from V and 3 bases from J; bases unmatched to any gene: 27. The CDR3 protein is CASSRHPGQGTSGGRVWTDTQYF. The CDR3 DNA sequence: TGTGCCAGCAGCCGCCATCCGGGACAGGGCACTAGCGGGGGAAGGGTTTGGACAGATACGCAGTATTTT.

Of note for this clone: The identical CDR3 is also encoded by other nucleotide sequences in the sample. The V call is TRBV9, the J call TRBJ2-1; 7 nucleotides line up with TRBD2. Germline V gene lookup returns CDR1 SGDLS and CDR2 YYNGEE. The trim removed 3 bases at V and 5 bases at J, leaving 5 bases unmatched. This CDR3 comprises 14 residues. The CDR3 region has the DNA TGTGCCAGCAGCGAAACTAGCGCGAACAATGAGCAGTTCTTC. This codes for CASSETSANNEQFF.

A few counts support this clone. DNA of the CDR3: TGTGCCAGTAGTAGCAGGGGAAACACTGAAGCTTTCTTT. Translated, it gives CASSSRGNTEAFF. The chain uses TRBV19 and TRBJ1-1; the D gene is possibly TRBD1 (6 bases). CDR3 length equals 13 residues. V shed 4 bases and J shed 2 bases, with 8 bases lying between them. The V gene's germline CDR1 is LNHDA and CDR2 SQIVND (reference sequence). Looking up the rest from reference TRBV19 and TRBJ1-1 gives the full variable domain: DGGITQSPKYLFRKEGQNVTLSCEQNLNHDAMYWYRQDPGQGLRLIYYSQIVNDFQKGDIAEGYSVSREKKESFPLTVTSAQKNPTAFYLCASSSRGNTEAFFGQGTRLTVV.

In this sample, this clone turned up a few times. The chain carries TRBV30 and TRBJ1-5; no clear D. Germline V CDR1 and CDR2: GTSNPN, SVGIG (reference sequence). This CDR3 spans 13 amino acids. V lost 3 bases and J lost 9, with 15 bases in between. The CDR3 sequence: CAWRAQITGPQHF. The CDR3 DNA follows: TGTGCCTGGAGGGCACAGATAACGGGGCCCCAGCATTTT. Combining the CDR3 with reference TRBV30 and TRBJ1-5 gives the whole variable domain SQTIHQWPATLVQPVGSPLSLECTVEGTSNPNLYWYRQAAGRGLQLLFYSVGIGQISSEVPQNLSASRPQDRQFILSSKKLLLSDSGFYLCAWRAQITGPQHFGDGTRLSIL.

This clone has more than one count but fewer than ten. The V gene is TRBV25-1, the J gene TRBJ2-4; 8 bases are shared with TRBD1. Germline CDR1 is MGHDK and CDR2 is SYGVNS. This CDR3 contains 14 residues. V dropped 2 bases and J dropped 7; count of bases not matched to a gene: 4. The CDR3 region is CASSEANRGNIQYF. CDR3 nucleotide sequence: TGTGCCAGCAGTGAAGCGAACAGGGGGAACATTCAGTACTTC. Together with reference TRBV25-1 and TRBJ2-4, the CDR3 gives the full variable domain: EADIYQTPRYLVIGTGKKITLECSQTMGHDKMYWYQQDPGMELHLIHYSYGVNSTEKGDLSSESTVSRIRTEHFPLTLESARPSHTSQYLCASSEANRGNIQYFGAGTRLSVL.

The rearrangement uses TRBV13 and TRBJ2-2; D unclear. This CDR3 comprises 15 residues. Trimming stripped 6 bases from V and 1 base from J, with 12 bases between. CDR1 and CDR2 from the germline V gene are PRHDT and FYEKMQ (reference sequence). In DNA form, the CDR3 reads TGTGCCAGCAGTAAGTACAGAATGAACACCGGGGAGCTGTTTTTT. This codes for CASSKYRMNTGELFF.